This T cell receptor beta chain was sequenced in a study of PD-1 blockade in mismatch repair-deficient tumors. Study-wide background: All were previously treated, progressing patients with about 11 mismatch repair-deficient cancer types. General study results and limits: Tumor-resident clones, often absent from pretreatment blood, expanded after pembrolizumab and then contracted.

A word on this clone: As yet, its antigen is unknown.

Mismatch repair deficiency was confirmed in all patients, by PCR or immunohistochemistry. Assay: immunoSEQ multiplex PCR; the TCRdb copy retains only in-frame clones and omits some. The table records fewer than 50,000 clones, around 75% of them present only once. Germline loops: CDR1 MNHNY, CDR2 SVGAGI (reference sequence). The CDR3 totals 13 residues. Trimming stripped 5 bases from V and 2 bases from J, with 8 bases between. The sequence came from an adult with mismatch repair-deficient cancer. The sequencing here drew on peripheral blood, taken 4 weeks after starting pembrolizumab. The chain recombines TRBV6-6 with TRBJ2-3; D not certain. The CDR3 here is CASSKFSTDTQYF. CDR3 sequence (DNA): TGTGCCAGCAGTAAATTTTCCACAGATACGCAGTATTTT.